This T cell receptor (beta chain) was retrieved from a study of shared clonotypes between healthy human individuals (dated by TCRdb to about 2020). As for the study more broadly: Three men and a couple of women, aged 18 to 49 years, made up the cohort. Per donor, three plates each were used for CD4 naive and CD4 memory, two for CD8 naive, and one for CD8 memory. To estimate repertoire size and how much clonotypes are shared between individuals, the study performed deep sequencing of blood TCR repertoires from five healthy adults. To increase sequencing depth and limit assay-specific biases, different laboratories used diverse techniques to prepare libraries and sequence TCR repertoires. Leukapheresis yielded between about 0.85 and 10 billion PBMCs per donor.

A few counts support this clone. Its antigen has not been determined. Qualities for individual bases were not recorded, and no much larger clone is one base off. TCR CDR3 regions were amplified from genomic DNA by multiplex PCR using the deep immunoSEQ assay. Extracted genomic DNA from each cell subset was spread evenly across all wells of several immunoSEQ 96-well plates, with each plate serving as a replicate. For sorted subsets, each replicate PCR was loaded with around 200 ng genomic DNA, equivalent to 30,000 or so T cell genomes. Purified libraries were quantified with a Qubit 3.0 fluorometer, sized on a Bioanalyzer 2100, and re-quantified with the KAPA Library Quantification kit. Every immunoSEQ 96-well plate was sequenced on a separate single-read 150-cycle Illumina NextSeq 550 flow cell. As for how the authors treated the data: The immunoSEQ output contained only junctional sequences without quality scores, so filtering could not match that applied to full-length reads. To assign V/J genes and CDR3, sequences were annotated against IMGT germline references using PyIR, a Python wrapper for IgBLAST v1.9. Reads were removed for weak V/J assignments (E-value above 1e-6), missing CDR3, stop codons, out-of-frame junctions, or ambiguous translated residues. V3J clonotypes were defined as sequences sharing the same inferred V gene, J gene, and CDR3 amino acid sequence. Percentage overlap between repertoires was calculated by dividing the number of shared unique clonotypes by the size of the smaller repertoire. Three approaches were used to assess repertoire richness: RTK rarefaction, the Chao1 estimator, and Recon v2.1 estimates of unobserved clonotypes. Generation probabilities for all TCRbeta clonotypes obtained by the gDNA method from four donors were computed using OLGA. TCRdb stores this immuneACCESS table with in-frame sequences only. Part of the clones is absent; in the studies checked, under half of the shortfall reflects unresolved V genes, and no reason is known for the rest. For V, J and clone size, that table is used; D and trimming come from the DNA. Recorded for this sample are about 710,000 clones; over 55% of them occurred a single time. The ten largest clones capture about 1.7% of the sample.

The donors were healthy, HIV-negative adults with no recently reported acute infections or vaccinations. All donors were Caucasian adults living in Nashville, Tennessee, USA. Magnetic negative selection was used to enrich CD4+ T cells, after which naive cells were positively selected on CD45RA and the negative fraction became the memory subset. Blood was collected by leukapheresis, and PBMCs were isolated by Ficoll-Histopaque density gradient centrifugation and then cryopreserved in liquid nitrogen vapor phase. Purity and quantity of every magnetically sorted T cell population were checked by analytical flow cytometry. Each sorted fraction had its genomic DNA isolated and then quantified by UV absorbance on a Nanodrop 2000c. The CDR3, from cysteine to phenylalanine, totals 13 residues. Here the CDR3 DNA is all that survives: 39 bases in frame from base 1. CDR1 and CDR2 are read off the germline V gene (reference sequence) as LNHNV and YYDKDF. The V end loses 4 bases and the J end loses 0 bases, and a stretch of 6 bases separates them.

Broader findings and caveats from the paper: Sampling was limited to blood, and TCR repertoires in tissue likely differ from TCR repertoires in blood. Naive subsets generally had larger estimated clonotype richness than memory subsets. Based on pairwise subsampling, the degree of clonotype sharing among donors was expected to be affected by sequencing depth. Compared with non-shared clonotypes, the clonotypes found in all four sorted-subset donors had higher generation probabilities. Because the study included a small number of donors, the genetic and exposure-history diversity represented was limited. Incomplete sequencing was indicated by rarefaction of sorted-subset datasets, despite the large sequencing depth. Across a handful of donors, around 5% of naive CD4, more than 3% of naive CD8, 2.3% of memory CD4, and 0.3% to 0.45% of memory CD8 clonotypes were shared.

The rearranged segments are TRBV15 and TRBJ1-1; no D gene can be assigned with confidence. This TCR was sampled from a woman aged 30 to 39 in good health. Sequenced material: memory CD4+ T cells sorted from blood. In light of the paper, this sample's cell subset or site label describes: CD45RA-negative fraction. The sequenced DNA: TGTGCCACCAGCACACGGCTGAACACTGAAGCTTTCTTT. This sequence encodes CATSTRLNTEAFF.